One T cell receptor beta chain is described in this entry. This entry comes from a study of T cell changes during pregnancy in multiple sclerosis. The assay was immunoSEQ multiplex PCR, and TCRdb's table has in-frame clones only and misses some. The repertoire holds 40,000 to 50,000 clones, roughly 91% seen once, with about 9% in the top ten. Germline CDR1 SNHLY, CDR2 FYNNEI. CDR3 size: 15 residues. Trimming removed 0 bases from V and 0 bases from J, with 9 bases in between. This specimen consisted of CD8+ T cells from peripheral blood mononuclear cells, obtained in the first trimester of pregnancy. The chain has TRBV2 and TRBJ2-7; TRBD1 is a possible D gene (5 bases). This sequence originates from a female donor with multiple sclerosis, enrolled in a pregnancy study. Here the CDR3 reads CASSEAWGSSYEQYF. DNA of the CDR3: TGTGCCAGCAGTGAAGCATGGGGCAGCTCCTACGAGCAGTACTTC.